The rows below give T cell receptor beta chains drawn from one sample of a study of T cells in Graves' hyperthyroidism and ophthalmopathy. MiXCR, run by TCRdb on the multiplex PCR reads, gives a single entry per CDR3 protein. Among 600,000 or so distinct CDR3 sequences listed, 12% to 15% were seen once. Sequenced input: blood. Receptors originate from a woman between 18 and 29 years old with Graves' ophthalmopathy. Both conserved end residues are part of each CDR3. D genes are given only for firm matches. The size entry is marked missing in some rows and otherwise reads once, few, many or a size class.

v_call	clone_size	d_call	j_call	cdr3_aa	cdr3_nt
TRBV28	many	.	TRBJ1-1	CASSPDIGLNTEAFF	TGTGCCAGCAGCCCGGATATAGGGTTGAACACTGAAGCTTTCTTT
TRBV20-1	many	.	TRBJ2-3	CSARDFGETTDTQYF	TGCAGTGCTAGAGATTTCGGCGAAACCACAGATACGCAGTATTTT
TRBV20-1	many	TRBD1	TRBJ2-5	CSARDWRRGPQETQYF	TGCAGTGCTAGAGATTGGCGCAGGGGGCCCCAAGAGACCCAGTACTTC
TRBV3-1	many	TRBD1	TRBJ1-2	CASSQDRGQGARVYGYTF	TGTGCCAGCAGCCAAGATCGGGGACAGGGGGCGCGGGTCTATGGCTACACCTTC
TRBV18	.	.	TRBJ1-1	CASSPITGTRNTEAFF	TGTGCCAGCTCACCGATCACCGGGACAAGGAACACTGAAGCTTTCTTT
TRBV20-1	many	.	TRBJ2-7	CSASYEQYF	TGCAGTGCTAGCTACGAGCAGTACTTC
TRBV2	few	.	TRBJ2-2	CASSEWTNTGELSF	TGTGCCAGCAGTGAATGGACAAACACCGGGGAGCTGTCTTTT
TRBV6-7	.	TRBD2	TRBJ2-7	CASSYFLAGAVEAPHF	TGTGCCAGCAGTTACTTCCTAGCGGGAGCCGTTGAGGCGCCGCACTTC
TRBV11-2	.	.	TRBJ2-2	CASSNQGGGNTGELFF	TGTGCCAGCAGCAACCAGGGGGGGGGAAACACCGGGGAGCTGTTTTTT
TRBV20-1	few	.	TRBJ2-1	CSARDLEGTLINEQFF	TGCAGTGCTAGAGATCTTGAGGGGACATTGATCAATGAGCAGTTCTTC
TRBV5-6	.	.	TRBJ1-1	CASSFPGVTEAFF	TGTGCCAGCAGCTTCCCGGGAGTCACTGAAGCTTTCTTT
TRBV9	.	TRBD1	TRBJ2-5	CASSGGQGFQETQYF	TGTGCCAGCAGCGGGGGACAGGGGTTCCAAGAGACCCAGTACTTC
TRBV20-1	many	.	TRBJ1-5	CSARDSFQPQHF	TGCAGTGCTAGGGATTCTTTTCAGCCCCAGCATTTT
TRBV30	many	TRBD2	TRBJ2-7	CAWMGLAGGVPYEQYF	TGTGCCTGGATGGGGCTAGCGGGAGGTGTTCCCTACGAGCAGTACTTC
TRBV11-3	many	.	TRBJ1-1	CASSYRRAGTEAFF	TGTGCCAGCAGCTACCGCAGGGCGGGCACTGAAGCTTTCTTT
TRBV12-3/TRBV12-4	many	.	TRBJ1-1	CASSLRQFMNTEAFF	TGTGCCAGCAGTTTAAGACAGTTCATGAACACTGAAGCTTTCTTT
TRBV13	many	.	TRBJ2-7	CASSAKFPGLYEQYF	TGTGCCAGCAGCGCAAAATTCCCAGGGCTTTACGAGCAGTACTTC
TRBV30	.	TRBD1	TRBJ1-6	CAWSTGQGMPLHF	TGTGCCTGGAGTACGGGACAGGGGATGCCCCTCCACTTT
TRBV12-5	many	TRBD1	TRBJ2-4	CASGLGQGRDIQYF	TGTGCTAGTGGTTTGGGACAGGGTCGTGACATTCAGTACTTC
TRBV7-3	many	.	TRBJ2-1	CASSLDYIRNEQFF	TGTGCCAGCAGCCTAGACTACATACGCAATGAGCAGTTCTTC
TRBV2	many	.	TRBJ2-7	CASSDPSQGGGCEQYF	TGTGCCAGCAGTGATCCCTCCCAAGGAGGGGGCTGCGAGCAGTACTTC
TRBV30	many	.	TRBJ1-3	CAGPGFGNTIYF	TGTGCCGGACCAGGGTTCGGAAACACCATATATTTT
TRBV25-1	.	.	TRBJ2-1	CASSAVSHNEQFF	TGTGCCAGCAGTGCAGTTTCTCACAATGAGCAGTTCTTC
TRBV12-3/TRBV12-4	many	.	TRBJ2-3	CASSLILGPFTDTQYF	TGTGCCAGCAGTTTAATTCTTGGGCCTTTCACAGATACGCAGTATTTT
TRBV19	.	TRBD1	TRBJ2-1	CASRKIQGEALNEKFF	TGTGCCAGTAGGAAAATACAGGGGGAGGCTCTCAATGAGAAGTTCTTC
TRBV6-2/TRBV6-3	few	.	TRBJ2-1	CASSYGLLQYEQFF	TGTGCCAGCAGTTACGGTCTCCTCCAGTATGAGCAGTTCTTC
TRBV9	.	TRBD1	TRBJ1-2	CASSVGTGGDYGYTF	TGTGCCAGCAGCGTGGGGACAGGGGGAGACTATGGCTACACCTTC
TRBV9	.	TRBD1	TRBJ1-3	CASSAPPGGGNTIYF	TGTGCCAGCAGCGCCCCTCCAGGGGGCGGAAACACCATATATTTT
TRBV7-2	many	TRBD2	TRBJ2-5	CASSFWPLASGQETQYF	TGTGCCAGCAGCTTTTGGCCCCTGGCTAGCGGCCAAGAGACCCAGTACTTC
TRBV28	many	.	TRBJ1-5	CASSLSQPQHF	TGTGCCAGCAGTTTATCTCAGCCCCAGCATTTT
TRBV2	many	TRBD2	TRBJ2-7	CASSVLGTSGSSGREQYF	TGTGCCAGCAGTGTTTTGGGGACTAGCGGGAGCTCTGGTAGGGAGCAGTACTTC
TRBV9	.	.	TRBJ2-3	CASSVRGRGWTDTQYF	TGTGCCAGCAGCGTTCGGGGGCGAGGTTGGACAGATACGCAGTATTTT
TRBV6-2/TRBV6-3	many	.	TRBJ2-1	CASTLQAYNEQFF	TGTGCCAGCACCCTACAGGCTTACAATGAGCAGTTCTTC
TRBV28	many	.	TRBJ1-5	CASSLIDNLLQPQHF	TGTGCCAGCAGTTTAATTGATAACCTCTTACAGCCCCAGCATTTT
TRBV29-1	many	TRBD2	TRBJ2-3	CSVKSGKPTDTQYF	TGCAGCGTGAAGAGCGGGAAGCCCACAGATACGCAGTATTTT
TRBV7-2	many	TRBD1	TRBJ2-5	CASSPGQGAYRETQYF	TGTGCCAGCAGTCCCGGACAGGGGGCGTACAGAGAGACCCAGTACTTC
TRBV29-1	few	.	TRBJ1-4	CSVWDTEKLFF	TGCAGCGTTTGGGACACAGAAAAACTGTTTTTT
TRBV10-3	once	.	TRBJ2-3	CAISDTQRPDTQYF	TGTGCCATCAGTGATACCCAGCGGCCAGATACGCAGTATTTT
TRBV7-6	.	TRBD2	TRBJ2-5	CASSLALASLYF	TGTGCCAGCAGCTTAGCACTAGCGTCCCTATACTTC
TRBV20-1	many	TRBD2	TRBJ2-1	CSANTGGPRNEQFF	TGCAGTGCTAATACGGGAGGGCCGCGTAATGAGCAGTTCTTC
TRBV4-3	.	.	TRBJ2-5	CASSHGTGQETQYF	TGCGCCAGCAGCCACGGGACGGGCCAAGAGACCCAGTACTTC
TRBV27	many	TRBD2	TRBJ2-7	CASSLGIAGGGYEQYF	TGTGCCAGCAGTTTGGGCATAGCGGGAGGGGGCTACGAGCAGTACTTC
TRBV19	.	.	TRBJ1-5	CASSVRHLSNQPQHF	TGTGCCAGTAGTGTCCGACACTTAAGCAATCAGCCCCAGCATTTT
TRBV29-1	many	TRBD2	TRBJ2-7	CSVSGLAGGGSYEQYF	TGCAGCGTTAGTGGACTAGCGGGAGGGGGGTCCTACGAGCAGTACTTC
TRBV7-2	many	.	TRBJ1-6	CASSPTVSPLHF	TGTGCCAGCAGCCCGACAGTGTCACCCCTCCACTTT
TRBV15	few	.	TRBJ1-1	CATSTPTRKAFF	TGTGCCACCAGCACCCCGACCCGAAAAGCTTTCTTT
TRBV10-3	many	TRBD1	TRBJ1-2	CAIQGAQGARRRLRYGYTF	TGTGCCATCCAAGGCGCACAGGGGGCGCGGAGACGCCTCCGTTATGGCTACACCTTC
TRBV6-1	few	.	TRBJ1-2	CASRGGGLRYGYTF	TGTGCCAGCAGGGGGGGAGGCCTTCGTTATGGCTACACCTTC
TRBV9	many	.	TRBJ1-4	CASSVGFGLATNEKLFF	TGTGCCAGCAGCGTGGGTTTCGGACTTGCAACTAATGAAAAACTGTTTTTT
TRBV6-1	many	TRBD2	TRBJ2-1	CASSASGGSYNEQFF	TGTGCCAGCAGTGCTAGCGGGGGCTCCTACAATGAGCAGTTCTTC
TRBV9	few	TRBD1	TRBJ2-3	CASKTGLINTDTQYF	TGTGCCAGCAAGACAGGGTTGATCAACACAGATACGCAGTATTTT
TRBV6-2/TRBV6-3	many	.	TRBJ2-7	CASSYSKRYVEQYF	TGTGCCAGCAGTTACTCGAAAAGATATGTGGAGCAGTACTTC
TRBV5-5	few	.	TRBJ1-4	CASSLSHWGANEKLFF	TGTGCCAGCAGCCTCTCTCACTGGGGGGCTAATGAAAAACTGTTTTTT
TRBV7-3	few	TRBD1	TRBJ2-3	CASSSDREDTQYF	TGTGCCAGCAGTTCGGACAGGGAAGATACGCAGTATTTT
TRBV6-5	many	.	TRBJ1-6	CASRERDGRIDSPLHF	TGTGCCAGCAGGGAGCGGGACGGTAGGATTGATTCACCCCTCCACTTT